This record looks at one T cell receptor beta chain sequence and its context. Its antigen is not known. The data stem from a study of OX40 agonist ivuxolimab in advanced cancers. About the study: The group had a mean age of around 60 years, ranged from roughly 23 to 85, and was approximately 81% male. Checkpoint inhibitors had been given previously to 40% of patients. Study findings and constraints: It was not determined which antigens were specifically recognized by the peripheral T cells that had undergone clonal expansion.

CDR3 length: 12 amino acids. CDR1 is MDHEN and CDR2 is SYDVKM in the germline V gene. V was cut by 7 bases and J by 7 bases, with 11 bases left in between. TCRdb keeps only in-frame clones here, not all; method: immunoSEQ multiplex PCR. The sample yields about 61,000 clones, about 85% seen once. The investigators sampled blood at baseline, at cycle 4 day 1, and at cycle 7 day 1. This sequence was found in an adult with an advanced solid tumor such as melanoma, head and neck, liver or kidney cancer. The sequencing used CD4+ or CD8+ T cells sorted from blood, collected in a trial of the OX40 agonist ivuxolimab. This chain uses TRBV28 with TRBJ1-5, with D hard to call. Here the CDR3 reads CASTPGGQPQHF. The DNA of the CDR3 is TGTGCCAGCACCCCCGGAGGGCAGCCCCAGCATTTT.